The 27 T cell receptor beta chains in this list originate from one sample, sequenced in a study of cytomegalovirus exposure and HLA in healthy donors. The method was immunoSEQ multiplex PCR; TCRdb's version includes in-frame clones alone and lacks a portion of them. The sample has approximately 160,000 clones; 70% to 90% are singletons. The sequenced material came from PBMCs. Source of these receptors: a woman aged 18-35 years in good health and CMV-seronegative.

This chain joins TRBV5-1 and TRBJ1-1; 8 bases are shared with TRBD1. The CDR3 length is 17 residues. Germline CDR1 SGHRS, CDR2 YFSETQ. With 4 bases clipped from V and 3 bases from J, the junction kept 14 bases outside the gene matches. The CDR3 DNA is TGCGCCAGCAGCCTCCAAGGGACAGGTAGGATGGACACTGAAGCTTTCTTT. Amino acid sequence: CASSLQGTGRMDTEAFF.

This rearrangement joins TRBV7-6 to TRBJ2-3; 13 bases are shared with TRBD2. Unmatched junction bases numbered 0, after V lost 3 bases and J lost 6 bases. The germline V gene encodes CDR1 SGHVS and CDR2 FNYEAQ. The CDR3 is 14 amino acids. CDR3 in amino acids: CASSLTSGGDTQYF. The CDR3, as DNA: TGTGCCAGCAGCTTGACTAGCGGGGGGGATACGCAGTATTTT.

The chain joins TRBV4-1 to TRBJ1-3, with D tentatively TRBD1 (5 bases). The CDR3 runs 15 residues. In germline, CDR1 is MGHRA, CDR2 YSYEKL. Trimming removed 1 base at V and 6 bases at J, with 13 bases between. The CDR3 region has the DNA TGCGCCAGCAGCCAAGTTATACAGGCGGCAAACACCATATATTTT. Protein product: CASSQVIQAANTIYF.

This chain uses TRBV15 with TRBJ2-7; 10 bases fit TRBD2. CDR1 and CDR2 (germline): LNHNV, YYDKDF (reference sequence). The CDR3 runs 16 residues. The ends lost 0 bases at V and 1 base at J; junction bases unmatched: 3. DNA for the CDR3: TGTGCCACCAGCAGAGAGGCTAGCGGGAGTTCCTACGAGCAGTACTTC. It is translated as CATSREASGSSYEQYF.

The chain uses TRBV5-1 and TRBJ2-2; TRBD2 might be the D (5 bases). Trimming removed 0 bases from V and 2 bases from J, with 8 bases in between. Germline CDR1 and CDR2: SGHRS and YFSETQ. The CDR3 is made up of 15 amino acids. The CDR3 nucleotides read TGCGCCAGCAGCTTGGCGAGGGCAAACACCGGGGAGCTGTTTTTT. Residues: CASSLARANTGELFF. Together with reference TRBV5-1 and TRBJ2-2, the CDR3 gives the full variable domain: KAGVTQTPRYLIKTRGQQVTLSCSPISGHRSVSWYQQTPGQGLQFLFEYFSETQRNKGNFPGRFSGRQFSNSRSEMNVSTLELGDSALYLCASSLARANTGELFFGEGSRLTVL.

The genes are TRBV5-1 and TRBJ1-2, with TRBD1 as a possible D gene (6 bases). The CDR3 contains 15 residues. Trimming removed 9 bases at V and 8 bases at J, with 26 bases between. The germline gives CDR1 SGHRS, CDR2 YFSETQ. The CDR3 loop reads CATTALRTVVEGYTF. The CDR3 DNA reads TGCGCCACTACGGCCCTGAGGACAGTCGTGGAGGGCTACACCTTC.

This sequence joins TRBV10-2 and TRBJ2-5; 11 nucleotides line up with TRBD2. Germline V lookup: CDR1 WSHSY, CDR2 SAAADI. V lost 6 bases to trimming and J lost 4 bases; unmatched junction nucleotides: 4. The CDR3 consists of 14 residues. CDR3 protein: CASRVAGGRETQYF. CDR3 bases: TGCGCCAGCAGGGTAGCGGGGGGGCGAGAGACCCAGTACTTC.

The rearrangement links TRBV7-3 to TRBJ2-1; 7 nucleotides match TRBD2. Looked up from germline, CDR1 is SGHTA and CDR2 is FQGTGA. The CDR3 contains 16 residues. Trimming at V came to 1 base and at J to 3 bases, leaving 6 bases not matched to a gene. As DNA, the CDR3 is TGTGCCAGCAGCTTAAATCTGGCTAGCGGCTACAATGAGCAGTTCTTC. Amino acid sequence: CASSLNLASGYNEQFF.

The gene calls are TRBV29-1 and TRBJ2-2; no clear D. This CDR3 region has 13 residues. V shed 2 bases and J shed 4 bases, with 8 bases lying between them. Germline V gives CDR1 SQVTM, CDR2 ANQGSEA. CDR3 region: CSVEPRGTGELFF. CDR3 coding DNA: TGCAGCGTTGAACCCAGAGGCACCGGGGAGCTGTTTTTT.

V and J are TRBV7-3 and TRBJ1-1; no definite D call. Germline loops: CDR1 SGHTA, CDR2 FQGTGA. The CDR3 is 14 amino acids. Deletions cut 6 bases from V and 4 bases from J, with 15 bases between. The DNA of the CDR3 is TGTGCCAGCAGTCCAAATGGGGAGGGCACTGAAGCTTTCTTT. Protein product: CASSPNGEGTEAFF.

The chain is built from TRBV27 and TRBJ1-2; 7 bases map to TRBD1. Germline lookup yields CDR1 MNHEY and CDR2 SMNVEV (reference sequence). CDR3 size: 16 residues. V lost 5 bases to trimming and J lost 3 bases; unmatched junction nucleotides: 12. In DNA form, the CDR3 reads TGTGCCAGCAGTCCCAGACAGGGACAGCAGGACTATGGCTACACCTTC. Translated, it gives CASSPRQGQQDYGYTF.

This chain links TRBV12-5 with TRBJ2-1, with TRBD2 identical over 8 bases. Germline V lookup: CDR1 LGHNT, CDR2 FRNRAP. V was pared by 0 bases and J by 9 bases, with 1 base of the junction left unmatched. CDR3 length: 13 residues. In DNA, the CDR3 is TGTGCTAGTGGTTTGGTTCGGGAGGGTGAGCAGTTCTTC. Protein: CASGLVREGEQFF. The whole variable domain, remainder taken from reference TRBV12-5 and TRBJ2-1, is DARVTQTPRHKVTEMGQEVTMRCQPILGHNTVFWYRQTMMQGLELLAYFRNRAPLDDSGMPKDRFSAEMPDATLATLKIQPSEPRDSAVYFCASGLVREGEQFFGPGTRLTVL.

V gene TRBV7-8 combines with J gene TRBJ1-4, with D hard to call. The germline V gene has CDR1 SGHVS and CDR2 FQNEAQ. V was clipped by 1 base and J by 6 bases, with 12 bases between them. This CDR3 is 15 amino acids long. CDR3 sequence: CASSLVVGRDEKLFF. In DNA form, the CDR3 reads TGTGCCAGCAGCTTAGTGGTGGGGAGGGATGAAAAACTGTTTTTT.

The gene calls are TRBV5-1 and TRBJ2-7; 7 bases line up with TRBD1. J gave up 5 bases and V 3 bases, and 11 bases lay outside the gene matches. The CDR3 contains 15 residues. The germline V gene encodes CDR1 SGHRS and CDR2 YFSETQ. CDR3 protein: CASSSWNRGPDEQYF. DNA for the CDR3: TGCGCCAGCAGCTCCTGGAACAGGGGTCCGGACGAGCAGTACTTC. Full variable domain (rest looked up from reference TRBV5-1 and TRBJ2-7): KAGVTQTPRYLIKTRGQQVTLSCSPISGHRSVSWYQQTPGQGLQFLFEYFSETQRNKGNFPGRFSGRQFSNSRSEMNVSTLELGDSALYLCASSSWNRGPDEQYFGPGTRLTVT.

At least ten counts were recorded for this clone. V usage is TRBV7-2 and J usage is TRBJ1-2, with a possible D match to TRBD1 (5 bases). Trimming removed 5 bases from V and 0 bases from J, with 16 bases in between. The CDR3 totals 16 residues. In germline, CDR1 is SGHTA, CDR2 FQGNSA. CDR3 protein: CASSALHRGTNYGYTF. For the CDR3, the DNA is TGTGCCAGCAGCGCACTACATAGGGGTACTAACTATGGCTACACCTTC. Complete variable domain (other parts from reference TRBV7-2 and TRBJ1-2): GAGVSQSPSNKVTEKGKDVELRCDPISGHTALYWYRQSLGQGLEFLIYFQGNSAPDKSGLPSDRFSAERTGGSVSTLTIQRTQQEDSAVYLCASSALHRGTNYGYTFGSGTRLTVV.

The sample holds one count of this clone. The CDR3 loop is CASSYPTVGGYGYTF. CDR3 nucleotides: TGTGCCAGCAGTTACCCCACCGTGGGGGGCTATGGCTACACCTTC. This chain links TRBV6-5 with TRBJ1-2, with a weak D call TRBD1 (5 bases). CDR1 and CDR2 from the germline V gene are MNHEY and SVGAGI. The CDR3 totals 15 residues. V was clipped by 2 bases and J by 4 bases, with 14 bases between them.

The V call is TRBV7-6, the J call TRBJ2-7, with 7 bases fitting TRBD1. The junction had 3 bases not matched to a gene; V was cut back by 3 bases and J by 4 bases. The CDR3 is 13 amino acids. Germline V lookup: CDR1 SGHVS, CDR2 FNYEAQ. The CDR3, as DNA: TGTGCCAGCAGCTTGACAGGGACATACGAGCAGTACTTC. It translates to CASSLTGTYEQYF.

The chain uses TRBV4-3 and TRBJ1-5; TRBD1 is a possible D gene (5 bases). This CDR3 has 17 residues. Trimming took 3 bases from V and 4 from J, leaving 19 bases between them. Looked up from germline, CDR1 is LGHNA and CDR2 is YSLEER. CDR3 loop: CASSQFLGGGLNQPQHF. The CDR3 DNA follows: TGCGCCAGCAGCCAGTTCCTCGGGGGAGGTCTAAATCAGCCCCAGCATTTT.

This chain uses TRBV5-6 with TRBJ1-1; TRBD1 might be the D (5 bases). This CDR3 contains 12 residues. Per germline, CDR1 SGHDT and CDR2 YYEEEE. The V and J ends lost 3 bases and 4 bases respectively, with 7 bases between them. CDR3 sequence reads: CASSSGVTEAFF. The CDR3 bases are TGTGCCAGCAGCTCGGGGGTCACTGAAGCTTTCTTT. Variable domain in full (rest from reference TRBV5-6 and TRBJ1-1): DAGVTQSPTHLIKTRGQQVTLRCSPKSGHDTVSWYQQALGQGPQFIFQYYEEEERQRGNFPDRFSGHQFPNYSSELNVNALLLGDSALYLCASSSGVTEAFFGQGTRLTVV.

The CDR3 sequence is CASSFGTGNYGYTF. The CDR3 nucleotides are TGTGCCAGCAGCTTCGGGACAGGCAACTATGGCTACACCTTC. The rearrangement links TRBV7-8 to TRBJ1-2; TRBD1 aligns across 8 bases. The germline CDR1 and CDR2 sequences are SGHVS and FQNEAQ. After removal of 3 bases from V and 2 bases from J, the junction contained 2 bases not matched to a gene. This CDR3 region has 14 residues.

This chain links TRBV5-1 with TRBJ2-1, with TRBD2 as a possible D gene (5 bases). The CDR3 sequence is 15 residues long. Trimming shortened V by 4 bases and J by 0 bases, and 11 bases separated the two germline ends. CDR1 and CDR2 (germline): SGHRS, YFSETQ. CDR3: CASSVIGSSYNEQFF. CDR3 nucleotides: TGCGCCAGCAGCGTTATTGGGAGCTCCTACAATGAGCAGTTCTTC.

This chain uses TRBV5-4 with TRBJ2-3; TRBD1 is a possible D gene (6 bases). The germline V gene has CDR1 SGHNT and CDR2 YYREEE (reference sequence). The CDR3 length is 14 residues. Trimming stripped 4 bases from V and 6 bases from J, with 15 bases between. DNA of the CDR3: TGTGCCAGCAGCCAAAAACAGGGAGCGGATACGCAGTATTTT. It encodes CASSQKQGADTQYF. Based on the CDR3 plus reference TRBV5-4 and TRBJ2-3, the full variable domain is ETGVTQSPTHLIKTRGQQVTLRCSSQSGHNTVSWYQQALGQGPQFIFQYYREEENGRGNFPPRFSGLQFPNYSSELNVNALELDDSALYLCASSQKQGADTQYFGPGTRLTVL.

The chain uses TRBV10-3 and TRBJ2-3; the D is unclear. The V gene lost 4 bases and the J gene lost 5 bases, with 4 bases spanning the gap. The CDR3 consists of 11 residues. Germline V gene sequence: CDR1 ENHRY, CDR2 SYGVKD. The CDR3 reads CAISVRDTQYF. CDR3 nucleotide sequence: TGTGCCATCAGTGTCAGAGATACGCAGTATTTT.

J is TRBJ2-2 and V is TRBV2; no clear D. The V gene's germline CDR1 is SNHLY and CDR2 FYNNEI. The CDR3 runs to 11 residues. V was cut by 8 bases and J by 10 bases, with 11 bases left in between. CDR3 amino acids: CASLVVTELFF. The DNA of the CDR3 is TGTGCCAGCCTAGTGGTAACGGAGCTGTTTTTT.

This sequence joins TRBV7-3 and TRBJ2-3, with 8 bases fitting TRBD2. Germline CDR1 SGHTA, CDR2 FQGTGA. The V gene end was trimmed by 3 bases and the J gene end by 10 bases; junction bases not matched to a gene: 3. The CDR3 covers 12 residues. The CDR3 DNA follows: TGTGCCAGCAGCTTCGCGGGGGGTGCGCAGTATTTT. The encoded protein is CASSFAGGAQYF.

The chain joins TRBV19 to TRBJ1-4; D is unresolved. Germline assignment: CDR1 LNHDA and CDR2 SQIVND (reference sequence). V shed 5 bases and J shed 4 bases, with 11 bases lying between them. There are 14 residues in the CDR3. CDR3 sequence reads: CASSCQVRNEKLFF. DNA for the CDR3: TGTGCCAGTAGTTGCCAGGTACGTAATGAAAAACTGTTTTTT.

V usage is TRBV13 and J usage is TRBJ2-7, with D perhaps matching TRBD1 (6 bases). V was shortened by 3 bases and J by 2 bases, with 14 bases between the two germline ends. The CDR3 is 15 amino acids. Per germline, CDR1 PRHDT and CDR2 FYEKMQ (reference sequence). CDR3 bases: TGTGCCAGCAGCTTCGGGCCGAGACAGGCCTACGAGCAGTACTTC. This encodes CASSFGPRQAYEQYF.